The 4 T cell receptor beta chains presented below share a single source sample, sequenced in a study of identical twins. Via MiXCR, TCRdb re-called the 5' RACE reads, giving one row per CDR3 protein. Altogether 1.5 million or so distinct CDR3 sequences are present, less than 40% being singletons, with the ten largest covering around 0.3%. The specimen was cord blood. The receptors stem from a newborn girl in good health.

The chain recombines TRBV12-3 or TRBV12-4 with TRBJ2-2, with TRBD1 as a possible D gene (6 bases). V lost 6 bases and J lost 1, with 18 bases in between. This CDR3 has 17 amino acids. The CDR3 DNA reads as TGTGCCAGCAGACAAGACAGGCTCTTACAGAACACCGGGGAGCTGTTTTTT. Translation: CASRQDRLLQNTGELFF.

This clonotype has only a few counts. Here the CDR3 DNA reads TGCAGTGTTAAGCGGGGGCAAGAGACCCAGTACTTC. It yields the protein CSVKRGQETQYF. The rearrangement links TRBV20-1 to TRBJ2-5; TRBD2 matches at 8 bases. The CDR3 length is 12 residues. The germline V gene has CDR1 DFQATT and CDR2 SNEGSKA (reference sequence). V gave up 7 bases and J gave up 2 bases; unmatched junction bases: 3.

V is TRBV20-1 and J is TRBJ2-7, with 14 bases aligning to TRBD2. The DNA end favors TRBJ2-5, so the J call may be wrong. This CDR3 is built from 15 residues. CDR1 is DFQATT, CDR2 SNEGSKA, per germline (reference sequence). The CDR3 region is CSATGTSGREETQYF. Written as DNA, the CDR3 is TGCAGTGCAACCGGGACTAGCGGGAGAGAAGAGACCCAGTACTTC.

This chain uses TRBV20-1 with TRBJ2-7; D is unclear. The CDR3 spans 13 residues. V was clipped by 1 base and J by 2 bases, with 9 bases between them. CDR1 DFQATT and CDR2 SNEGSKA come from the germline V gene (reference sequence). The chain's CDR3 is CSARVGLAYEQYF. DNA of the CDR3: TGCAGTGCTAGAGTTGGCCTCGCCTACGAGCAGTACTTC.